This passage covers 19 T cell receptor beta chains from one sample sequenced in a study of cytomegalovirus exposure and HLA in healthy donors. The primer mix had 60 Vbeta and 13 Jbeta primers. Assay: immunoSEQ multiplex PCR; the TCRdb copy retains only in-frame clones and omits some. Among 100,000 to 150,000 clones, 75% to 85% were seen once, and the ten largest hold 5.9%. Sequences were obtained from PBMCs. These receptors were taken from a woman in her forties in good health and CMV-seropositive.

The chain carries TRBV6-1 and TRBJ1-1, with 9 bases lining up with TRBD1. CDR1 is MNHNS, CDR2 SASEGT, per germline. V shed 11 bases, J shed 1 base, and the junction held 11 bases outside the gene matches. The CDR3 runs to 15 residues. The CDR3, as DNA: TGTGCCGGCCGACCGGGACAGGGAGCGAACACTGAAGCTTTCTTT. Translation gives CAGRPGQGANTEAFF.

The V call is TRBV13, the J call TRBJ1-1; D is unresolved. This CDR3 region has 15 residues. Germline values: CDR1 PRHDT, CDR2 FYEKMQ (reference sequence). V was cut by 2 bases and J by 5 bases, with 15 bases left in between. The CDR3 bases are TGTGCCAGCAGCTTAAGTGGCAGAGGCATTACTGAAGCTTTCTTT. Encoded protein: CASSLSGRGITEAFF.

V and J are TRBV7-8 and TRBJ1-5, with TRBD1 identical over 8 bases. Trimming at V came to 5 bases and at J to 6 bases, leaving 12 bases not matched to a gene. This CDR3 has 16 residues. Germline V CDR1 and CDR2: SGHVS, FQNEAQ. The CDR3 DNA sequence: TGTGCCAGCAGCCCCTTAGGGGCAGGGGGCGGTCAGCCCCAGCATTTT. It encodes CASSPLGAGGGQPQHF.

The V call is TRBV4-1, the J call TRBJ1-4, with 10 bases fitting TRBD1. This CDR3 comprises 17 residues. With V trimmed by 2 bases and J by 0 bases, 3 bases remained unmatched. Per the germline V gene, CDR1 is MGHRA and CDR2 is YSYEKL. The CDR3 is CASSQTGTGATNEKLFF. CDR3 in DNA: TGCGCCAGCAGCCAAACCGGGACAGGGGCAACTAATGAAAAACTGTTTTTT.

This chain connects TRBV9 to TRBJ1-2; TRBD1 might be the D (5 bases). The CDR3 length is 12 residues. Trimming pared 6 bases from V and 9 bases from J, leaving 15 bases between. Germline CDR1 SGDLS, CDR2 YYNGEE. This chain's CDR3 is CASNEVGGSYTF. The CDR3 coding sequence is TGTGCCAGCAACGAGGTCGGGGGTAGCTACACCTTC.

The gene calls are TRBV18 and TRBJ2-3; D possibly corresponds to TRBD2 (5 bases). This CDR3 region has 15 residues. CDR1 is KGHSH, CDR2 LQKENI, per germline. V was clipped by 0 bases and J by 0 bases, with 7 bases between them. CDR3 loop: CASSPPRASTDTQYF. The CDR3 DNA reads as TGTGCCAGCTCACCACCGAGGGCGAGCACAGATACGCAGTATTTT. The entire variable domain, with the rest obtained from reference TRBV18 and TRBJ2-3, is as follows: NAGVMQNPRHLVRRRGQEARLRCSPMKGHSHVYWYRQLPEEGLKFMVYLQKENIIDESGMPKERFSAEFPKEGPSILRIQQVVRGDSAAYFCASSPPRASTDTQYFGPGTRLTVL.

This clone was seen just once. This sequence joins TRBV30 and TRBJ1-2; possibly TRBD1 for D (5 bases). Trimming took 3 bases from V and 9 from J, leaving 14 bases between them. From germline, CDR1 is GTSNPN and CDR2 SVGIG (reference sequence). The CDR3 runs 12 residues. CDR3 residues: CAWSQGSGSYTF. DNA of the CDR3: TGTGCCTGGAGCCAGGGTAGTGGTAGCTACACCTTC. The full variable domain, completed using reference TRBV30 and TRBJ1-2, is SQTIHQWPATLVQPVGSPLSLECTVEGTSNPNLYWYRQAAGRGLQLLFYSVGIGQISSEVPQNLSASRPQDRQFILSSKKLLLSDSGFYLCAWSQGSGSYTFGSGTRLTVV.

The chain employs TRBV27 and TRBJ1-1, with D perhaps TRBD1 (6 bases). The V and J ends lost 1 base and 4 bases respectively, with 16 bases between them. CDR3 size: 16 residues. The V gene's germline CDR1 is MNHEY and CDR2 SMNVEV (reference sequence). The CDR3 DNA is TGTGCCAGCAGTTTATTTGTCAGGGGCGGGGGCACTGAAGCTTTCTTT. Protein sequence: CASSLFVRGGGTEAFF.

The CDR3 DNA reads as TGTGCCAGCAGTGACTCAGCTAGGGAGCAGTACTTC. This sequence encodes CASSDSAREQYF. The rearrangement uses TRBV6-4 and TRBJ2-7; no clear D. The CDR3 sequence is 12 residues long. Germline CDR1 is MRHNA and CDR2 is SNTAGT. V was trimmed by 0 bases and J by 7 bases, leaving 7 bases between them.

Comments on this clone: This sample includes further DNA sequences coding for the same CDR3. The chain links TRBV4-3 to TRBJ1-5, with D perhaps matching TRBD1 (5 bases). V lost 0 bases and J 0 bases, leaving 9 bases between the germline ends. The germline CDR1 and CDR2 sequences are LGHNA and YSLEER. The CDR3 loop spans 16 amino acids. The CDR3 DNA reads as TGCGCCAGCAGCCAAGATGCGGGACCTAGCAATCAGCCCCAGCATTTT. Translating gives CASSQDAGPSNQPQHF.

The DNA of the CDR3 is TGCGCCAGCAGCCAACCGGACAGGGACAATCAGCCCCAGCATTTT. Protein sequence: CASSQPDRDNQPQHF. This chain joins TRBV4-1 and TRBJ1-5; 8 bases fit TRBD1. This CDR3 spans 15 amino acids. CDR1 and CDR2 from the germline V gene are MGHRA and YSYEKL. The V gene end was trimmed by 2 bases and the J gene end by 3 bases; junction bases not matched to a gene: 3.

The V call is TRBV10-1, the J call TRBJ1-1; 7 nucleotides line up with TRBD1. V shed 1 base and J 3 bases; nucleotides not matched to a gene: 2. The CDR3 has 14 residues. CDR1 and CDR2 from the germline V gene are WNHNN and SYGVQD (reference sequence). CDR3 in amino acids: CASSEFRGDTEAFF. The CDR3 coding sequence is TGCGCCAGCAGTGAGTTCAGGGGGGACACTGAAGCTTTCTTT.

The count of this clone is one. This chain connects TRBV11-1 to TRBJ2-7; 12 positions match TRBD2. The CDR3 consists of 16 residues. The germline V gene encodes CDR1 SGHAT and CDR2 FQDESV (reference sequence). Trimming at V came to 11 bases and at J to 6 bases, leaving 17 bases not matched to a gene. The CDR3 protein is CAGGLAGHTPGGEQYF. CDR3 coding DNA: TGTGCCGGAGGACTAGCGGGACACACGCCGGGAGGCGAGCAGTACTTC.

This chain joins TRBV29-1 and TRBJ2-7, with 8 bases aligning to TRBD1. From germline, CDR1 is SQVTM and CDR2 ANQGSEA. This CDR3 contains 14 residues. With 7 bases clipped from V and 3 bases from J, the junction kept 11 bases outside the gene matches. The CDR3 loop is CSANLFGQGYEQYF. CDR3 nucleotide sequence: TGCAGCGCGAATCTCTTCGGACAGGGCTACGAGCAGTACTTC.

This clone was observed a handful of times. V and J are TRBV10-3 and TRBJ1-2, with 7 bases identical to TRBD1. CDR1 is ENHRY, CDR2 SYGVKD, per germline. This CDR3 contains 16 residues. V lost 6 bases, J lost 4 bases, and 14 bases stayed unmatched. CDR3 coding DNA: TGTGCCATCAGGGTTGACAGGGCTATCTCGCCCTATGGCTACACCTTC. Amino acid sequence: CAIRVDRAISPYGYTF.

The rearrangement joins TRBV5-5 to TRBJ1-1; D not certain. Trimming removed 4 bases at V and 0 bases at J, with 13 bases between. Germline V gene lookup returns CDR1 SGHKS and CDR2 YYEKEE (reference sequence). The CDR3 is 15 amino acids. In nucleotides, the CDR3 is TGTGCCAGCAGCACCACCCCAGGAATGAACACTGAAGCTTTCTTT. Translating gives CASSTTPGMNTEAFF.

The rearrangement links TRBV9 to TRBJ2-7; 11 positions match TRBD1. Trimming cost V 4 bases and J 5 bases; bases outside gene matches: 8. This CDR3 contains 15 residues. Per the germline V gene, CDR1 is SGDLS and CDR2 is YYNGEE. CDR3 in DNA: TGTGCCAGCAGCCCTGGACAGGGGGCGTACCACGAGCAGTACTTC. Amino acid sequence: CASSPGQGAYHEQYF.

The V gene is TRBV10-3, the J gene TRBJ2-3; 12 positions agree with TRBD2. The V and J ends lost 8 bases and 1 base, in that order; junction bases with no gene match: 7. This CDR3 contains 16 residues. CDR1 is ENHRY and CDR2 is SYGVKD in the germline V gene. Here the CDR3 reads CAISTRLAGGTDTQYF. CDR3 sequence (DNA): TGTGCCATCTCGACCCGACTAGCGGGGGGCACAGATACGCAGTATTTT.

J is TRBJ1-6 and V is TRBV5-6; D is unclear. The CDR3 is made up of 14 amino acids. The V end lost 4 bases, the J end lost 4 bases, and 9 bases lay between the germline ends. Germline CDR1 is SGHDT and CDR2 is YYEEEE. The CDR3 DNA follows: TGTGCCAGCAGCCGAGTCGGGTATAATTCACCCCTCCACTTT. It codes for CASSRVGYNSPLHF. Based on the CDR3 plus reference TRBV5-6 and TRBJ1-6, the full variable domain is DAGVTQSPTHLIKTRGQQVTLRCSPKSGHDTVSWYQQALGQGPQFIFQYYEEEERQRGNFPDRFSGHQFPNYSSELNVNALLLGDSALYLCASSRVGYNSPLHFGNGTRLTVT.